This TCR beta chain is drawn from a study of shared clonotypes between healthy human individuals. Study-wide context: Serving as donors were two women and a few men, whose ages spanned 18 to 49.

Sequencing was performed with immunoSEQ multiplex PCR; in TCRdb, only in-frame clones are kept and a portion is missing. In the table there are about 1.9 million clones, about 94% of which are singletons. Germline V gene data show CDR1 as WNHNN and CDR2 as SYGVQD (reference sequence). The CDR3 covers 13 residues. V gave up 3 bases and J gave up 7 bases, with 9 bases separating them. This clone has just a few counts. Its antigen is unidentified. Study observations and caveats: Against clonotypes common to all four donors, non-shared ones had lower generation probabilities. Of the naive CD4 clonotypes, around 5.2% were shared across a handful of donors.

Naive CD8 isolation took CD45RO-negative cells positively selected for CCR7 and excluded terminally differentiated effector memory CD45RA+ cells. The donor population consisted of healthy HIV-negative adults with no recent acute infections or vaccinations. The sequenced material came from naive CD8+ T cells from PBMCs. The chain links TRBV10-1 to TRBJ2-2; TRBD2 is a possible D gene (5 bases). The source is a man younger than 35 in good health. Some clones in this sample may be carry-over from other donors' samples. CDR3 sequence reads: CASSDIEGGELFF. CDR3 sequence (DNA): TGCGCCAGCAGTGATATAGAGGGCGGGGAGCTGTTTTTT.